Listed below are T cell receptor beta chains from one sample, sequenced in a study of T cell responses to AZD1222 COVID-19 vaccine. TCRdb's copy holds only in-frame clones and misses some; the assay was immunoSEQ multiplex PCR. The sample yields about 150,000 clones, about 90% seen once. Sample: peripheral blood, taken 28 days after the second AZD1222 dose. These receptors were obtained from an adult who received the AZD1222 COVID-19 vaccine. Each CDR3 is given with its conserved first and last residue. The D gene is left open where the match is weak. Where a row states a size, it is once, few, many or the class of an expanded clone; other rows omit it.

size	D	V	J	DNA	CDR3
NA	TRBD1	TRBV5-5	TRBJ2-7	TGTGCCAGCAGCTGGAGGGACAGGGGAGGCGAGCAGTACTTC	CASSWRDRGGEQYF
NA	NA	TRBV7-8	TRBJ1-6	TGTGCCAGCAGCTTAAATAGGCAGGGCAATTCACCCCTCCACTTT	CASSLNRQGNSPLHF
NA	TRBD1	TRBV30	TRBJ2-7	TGTGCCTGGAGGGGGGACAGGGGGTACGAGCAGTACTTC	CAWRGDRGYEQYF
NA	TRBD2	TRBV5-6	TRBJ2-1	TGTGCCAGCAGCTTGGGGCTAGCGGTCAATGAGCAGTTCTTC	CASSLGLAVNEQFF
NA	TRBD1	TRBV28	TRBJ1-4	TGTGCCAGCAGTGTCCTCCAGGGGGCCTTAAATGAAAAACTGTTTTTT	CASSVLQGALNEKLFF
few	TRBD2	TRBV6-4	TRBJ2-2	TGTGCCAGCAGTGACGAGACTAGCGGGCGTCCGGTAACCGGGGAGCTGTTTTTT	CASSDETSGRPVTGELFF
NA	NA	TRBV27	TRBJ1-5	TGTGCCAGGAAGGATAGCAATCAGCCCCAGCATTTT	CARKDSNQPQHF
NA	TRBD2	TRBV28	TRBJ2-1	TGTGCCAGCACCCCAGGAGCGGGAGGGCCGGATGAGCAGTTCTTC	CASTPGAGGPDEQFF
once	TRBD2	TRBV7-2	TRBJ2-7	TGTGCCAGCAGCTTAGGGGCCCCCTCGGCGGGAGGCTACGAGCAGTACTTC	CASSLGAPSAGGYEQYF
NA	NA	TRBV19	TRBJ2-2	TGTGCCAGTAGTTTGGGACCTAACACCGGGGAGCTGTTTTTT	CASSLGPNTGELFF
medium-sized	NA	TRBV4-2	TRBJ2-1	TGTGCCAGCAGCCAAGACGGAACTAGTACTAATCCTTTTGGTGAGCAGTTCTTC	CASSQDGTSTNPFGEQFF
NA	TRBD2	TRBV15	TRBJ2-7	TGTGCCACCAGCAGAGGACTAGCGGGAGACTACGAGCAGTACTTC	CATSRGLAGDYEQYF
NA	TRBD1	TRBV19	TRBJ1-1	TGTGCCAGTAGTACCGGACAGGTAATGAACACTGAAGCTTTCTTT	CASSTGQVMNTEAFF
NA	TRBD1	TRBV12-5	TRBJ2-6	TGTCCAGGGGGTCGATGGACTGGGGCCAACGTCCTGACTTTC	CPGGRWTGANVLTF
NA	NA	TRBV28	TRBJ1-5	TGTGCCAGCAGTTTATCACGAGTCTCCTATAGCAATCAGCCCCAGCATTTT	CASSLSRVSYSNQPQHF
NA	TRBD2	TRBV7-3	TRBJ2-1	TGTGCCAGCAGCAGTCTAGCGGGAGCCTACAATGAGCAGTTCTTC	CASSSLAGAYNEQFF
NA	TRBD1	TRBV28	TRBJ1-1	TGTGCCAGCAGTCTACAGGGGCCTGGGGCTGAAGCTTTCTTT	CASSLQGPGAEAFF
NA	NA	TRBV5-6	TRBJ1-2	TGTGCCAGCAGCTTTCGGGGGACCCCTTATGGCTACACCTTC	CASSFRGTPYGYTF
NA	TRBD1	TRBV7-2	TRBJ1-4	TGTGCCAGCAGCAGAGGACAGGGGGCTGGTGAAAAACTGTTTTTT	CASSRGQGAGEKLFF
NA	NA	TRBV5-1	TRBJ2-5	TGCGCCAGCAAGCCCCAGGGGGGAGGAGAGACCCAGTACTTC	CASKPQGGGETQYF
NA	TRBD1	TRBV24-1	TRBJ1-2	TGTGCCACCAGCCGACAGGGGGCGGATATCTATGGCTACACCTTC	CATSRQGADIYGYTF
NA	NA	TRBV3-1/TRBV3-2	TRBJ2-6	TGTGCCAGCAGCCTCCTAAGCTCTGGGGCCAACGTCCTGACTTTC	CASSLLSSGANVLTF
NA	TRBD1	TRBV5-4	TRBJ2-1	TGTGCCAGCAGCTTGGGCGGACAGGGGGCGCAAGAGCAGTTCTTC	CASSLGGQGAQEQFF
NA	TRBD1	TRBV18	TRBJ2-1	TGTGCCAGCTCACCGCTCCCGGGACAGGGTCCTGAGCAGTTCTTC	CASSPLPGQGPEQFF
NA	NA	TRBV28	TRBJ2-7	TGTGCCAGCAGCCCGCTCGGGACCAAGGACGAGCAGTACTTC	CASSPLGTKDEQYF
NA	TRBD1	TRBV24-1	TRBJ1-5	TGTGCCACCAGTATGGACAGGAATCAGCCCCAGCATTTT	CATSMDRNQPQHF
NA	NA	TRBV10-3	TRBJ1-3	TGTGCCTCGGGAGCCGCTGGATCTGGAAACACCATATATTTT	CASGAAGSGNTIYF
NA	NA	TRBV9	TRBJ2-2	TGTGCCAGCAGCGCGACCTCCTCTAGCAACGGGGAGCTGTTTTTT	CASSATSSSNGELFF
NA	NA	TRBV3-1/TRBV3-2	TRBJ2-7	TGTGCCAGCAGCCCTAGCGGCAGGGGAACCGACGAGCAGTACTTC	CASSPSGRGTDEQYF
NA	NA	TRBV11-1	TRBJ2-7	TGTGCCAGCAGCGGGGAGAGATACGAGCAGTACTTC	CASSGERYEQYF
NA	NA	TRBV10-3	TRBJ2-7	TGTGCCATCAGTGAGCTGGAGACCTCGGGGGAGCAGTACTTC	CAISELETSGEQYF
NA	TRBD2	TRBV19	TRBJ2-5	TGTGCCAGTAGTATCGGCTGGGCTAGCGGGAGAGAGGAGACCCAGTACTTC	CASSIGWASGREETQYF
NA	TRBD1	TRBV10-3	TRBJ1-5	TGTGCCATCAGTGAAATACAGGGGCAGCCCCAGCATTTT	CAISEIQGQPQHF
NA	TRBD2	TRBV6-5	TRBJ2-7	TGTGCCAGCATTAGCGGGGGCTTCTACGAGCAGTACTTC	CASISGGFYEQYF
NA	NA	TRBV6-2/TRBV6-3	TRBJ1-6	TGTGCCAGCAGTTACAAATTCGCACCCCTCCACTTT	CASSYKFAPLHF
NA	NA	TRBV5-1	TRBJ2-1	TGCGCCAGCGCTTCCGGAGGAACTCACAATGAGCAGTTCTTC	CASASGGTHNEQFF
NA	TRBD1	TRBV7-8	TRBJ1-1	TGTGCCAGCAGCCAGACAGGGGGGAACACTGAAGCTTTCTTT	CASSQTGGNTEAFF
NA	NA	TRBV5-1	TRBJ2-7	TGCGCCAGCAGTCCTGGGACCGAAACCGGACACGAGCAGTACTTC	CASSPGTETGHEQYF
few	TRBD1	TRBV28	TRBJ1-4	TGTGCCAGCAGGAACTTGGACAGGGGAGGGGAAAAACTGTTTTTT	CASRNLDRGGEKLFF
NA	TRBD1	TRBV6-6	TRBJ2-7	TGTGCCAGCAGTTCCGGGGACAGGGCTTCTCGGGAGCAGTACTTC	CASSSGDRASREQYF
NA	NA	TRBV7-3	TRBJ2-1	TGTGCCAGCAGCTTAAGCGGTTCCTACAATGAGCAGTTCTTC	CASSLSGSYNEQFF
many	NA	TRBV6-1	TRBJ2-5	TGTGCCAGCAGTGAAGCGCTAGAGACCCAGTACTTC	CASSEALETQYF
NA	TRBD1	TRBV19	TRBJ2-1	TGTGCCAGTAGTCCTCGGGACAGCCCCAGGGAGCAGTTCTTC	CASSPRDSPREQFF
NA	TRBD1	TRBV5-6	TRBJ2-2	TGTGCCAGCAGCTCCGGGACAGGGGGACGGAACACCGGGGAGCTGTTTTTT	CASSSGTGGRNTGELFF
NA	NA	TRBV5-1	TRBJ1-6	TGCGCCAGCAGCTTGGTTACGAATTCACCCCTCCACTTT	CASSLVTNSPLHF
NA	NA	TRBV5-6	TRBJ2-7	TGTGCCAGCGCTTATACCGGGCCTCGGGCCGAGCAGTACTTC	CASAYTGPRAEQYF
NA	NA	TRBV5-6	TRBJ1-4	TGTGCCAGCAGCTTTGTGGGGGGAACTAATGAAAAACTGTTTTTT	CASSFVGGTNEKLFF
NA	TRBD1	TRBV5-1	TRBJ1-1	TGCGCCAGCAGCATCTTGGGACAGGGGGCAAAGAACACTGAAGCTTTCTTT	CASSILGQGAKNTEAFF
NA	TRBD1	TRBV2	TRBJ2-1	TGTGCCAGCAGGCAAGGGACAGGGGGCCTTAATGAGCAGTTCTTC	CASRQGTGGLNEQFF
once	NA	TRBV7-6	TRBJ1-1	TGTGCCAGCAGCTTAGTACAGGGCATCACTGAAGCTTTCTTT	CASSLVQGITEAFF
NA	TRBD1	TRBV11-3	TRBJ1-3	TGTGCCAGCAGCTTAGACTCCGGACAGGGGGCGCACGGAAACACCATATATTTT	CASSLDSGQGAHGNTIYF
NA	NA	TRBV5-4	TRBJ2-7	TGTGCCAGCAGCCCAGCGGGCTCCACCTACGAGCAGTACTTC	CASSPAGSTYEQYF
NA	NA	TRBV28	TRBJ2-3	TGTGCCAGCACCGACCCGCTCGGGAGGGGGCCAGATACGCAGTATTTT	CASTDPLGRGPDTQYF
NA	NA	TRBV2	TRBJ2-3	TGTGCCAGATCTGTGGGTAGGGATAGCACAGATACGCAGTATTTT	CARSVGRDSTDTQYF
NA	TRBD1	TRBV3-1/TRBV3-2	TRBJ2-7	TGTGCCAGCAGCCAAGGGACAGGGTCTCTCGACGAGCAGTACTTC	CASSQGTGSLDEQYF